One sample yielded the 16 T cell receptor beta chains listed below, sequenced in a study of beta chain features in type 1 diabetes. Reverse transcribing all isolated RNA meant expressed TCRB transcripts were sequenced. Using immunoSEQ multiplex PCR, the repertoire was profiled, and TCRdb retains in-frame clones only, with some absent. Among roughly 450,000 clones listed, 9.5% to 12% were seen once. Material for sequencing was naive CD4+ T cells from blood. These receptors came from a woman between 18 and 29 years old in good health.

This clone was found a few times. The chain combines TRBV14 with TRBJ1-6; TRBD1 matches at 7 bases. Germline lookup yields CDR1 SGHDN and CDR2 FVKESK. The CDR3 spans 15 residues. V trimming: 1 base; J trimming: 7 bases; junction bases outside the gene matches: 4. The CDR3 here is CASSQGGQWNSPLHF. Here the CDR3 DNA reads TGTGCCAGCAGCCAAGGGGGACAGTGGAATTCACCCCTCCACTTT.

The chain recombines TRBV30 with TRBJ2-1; the match to TRBD2 covers 9 bases. Trimming took 0 bases from V and 4 from J; bases not matched to a gene: 4. CDR1 is GTSNPN and CDR2 is SVGIG in the germline V gene (reference sequence). The CDR3 loop spans 15 amino acids. In nucleotides, the CDR3 is TGTGCCTGGAGTGTAAGGCTAGCGGGGTACAATGAGCAGTTCTTC. Translated: CAWSVRLAGYNEQFF.

This clone was recorded a few times. This sequence joins TRBV25-1 and TRBJ2-2; 8 bases agree with TRBD2. This CDR3 contains 17 residues. With 2 bases clipped from V and 6 bases from J, the junction kept 11 bases outside the gene matches. Germline CDR1 and CDR2: MGHDK and SYGVNS. This chain's CDR3 is CASSELGGRPSPGELFF. The CDR3 DNA reads as TGTGCCAGCAGTGAACTCGGCGGGAGGCCTTCGCCCGGGGAGCTGTTTTTT.

This clone was recorded a few times. The V call is TRBV4-2, the J call TRBJ2-2; D is unresolved. The germline CDR1 and CDR2 sequences are LGHNA and YNFKEQ. CDR3 length: 12 amino acids. Trimming removed 0 bases from V and 9 bases from J, with 5 bases in between. CDR3 residues: CASSQDRRELFF. In DNA form, the CDR3 reads TGTGCCAGCAGCCAAGATCGGAGGGAGCTGTTTTTT.

This clone has more than one count but fewer than ten. V gene TRBV4-3 combines with J gene TRBJ2-2; possible D gene TRBD2, 5 bases. The CDR3 extends over 15 amino acids. Germline CDR1 reads LGHNA; CDR2 reads YSLEER. V was shortened by 1 base and J by 5 bases, with 11 bases between the two germline ends. The CDR3 is CASSQGGSVTGELFF. The CDR3 bases are TGCGCCAGCAGCCAAGGAGGGAGTGTTACCGGGGAGCTGTTTTTT.

The chain has TRBV14 and TRBJ2-5; the match to TRBD2 covers 7 bases. There are 16 residues in the CDR3. Germline V gene data show CDR1 as SGHDN and CDR2 as FVKESK. The ends lost 2 bases at V and 1 base at J; junction bases unmatched: 7. CDR3 in DNA: TGTGCCAGCAGCCAAATTCGCGGGGGATCCCAAGAGACCCAGTACTTC. It is translated as CASSQIRGGSQETQYF. Using reference TRBV14 and TRBJ2-5 for the parts outside the CDR3, the full variable domain is EAGVTQFPSHSVIEKGQTVTLRCDPISGHDNLYWYRRVMGKEIKFLLHFVKESKQDESGMPNNRFLAERTGGTYSTLKVQPAELEDSGVYFCASSQIRGGSQETQYFGPGTRLLVL.

The chain carries TRBV7-2 and TRBJ1-5, with a possible D match to TRBD1 (6 bases). Germline V lookup: CDR1 SGHTA, CDR2 FQGNSA. The CDR3 contains 13 residues. V was clipped by 5 bases and J by 6 bases, with 11 bases between them. CDR3 sequence: CASSQRGSQPQHF. As DNA, the CDR3 is TGTGCCAGCAGCCAAAGGGGGAGTCAGCCCCAGCATTTT.

The chain is built from TRBV30 and TRBJ1-2; D gene uncertain. The CDR3 has 11 residues. Trimming removed 6 bases from V and 5 bases from J, with 10 bases in between. Germline V CDR1 and CDR2: GTSNPN, SVGIG (reference sequence). The CDR3 here is CACTALYGYTF. The CDR3 DNA reads TGTGCCTGTACAGCCTTATATGGCTACACCTTC.

CDR3 sequence reads: CASSPTSGASGSEQFF. CDR3 DNA: TGTGCCAGCTCACCGACTAGCGGGGCCTCAGGCAGTGAGCAGTTCTTC. V gene TRBV18 combines with J gene TRBJ2-1; 11 bases are shared with TRBD2. The CDR3 is made up of 16 amino acids. Germline values: CDR1 KGHSH, CDR2 LQKENI. The V segment lost 3 bases and the J segment 9 bases; nucleotides outside the gene matches: 10.

The chain uses TRBV30 and TRBJ1-2; D not resolved. The CDR3 consists of 17 residues. Germline CDR1 and CDR2: GTSNPN and SVGIG (reference sequence). V was trimmed by 3 bases and J by 6 bases, leaving 26 bases between them. DNA of the CDR3: TGTGCCTGGAGCGCCCGGAAAGTGGGGTTAGCGTTCGATGGCTACACCTTC. This sequence encodes CAWSARKVGLAFDGYTF.

The rearrangement uses TRBV30 and TRBJ2-1; TRBD2 matches 9 bases. V shed 5 bases and J 4 bases; nucleotides not matched to a gene: 3. The germline gives CDR1 GTSNPN, CDR2 SVGIG (reference sequence). This CDR3 spans 13 amino acids. The chain's CDR3 is CAWGTSGYNEQFF. DNA for the CDR3: TGTGCCTGGGGCACTAGCGGGTACAATGAGCAGTTCTTC.

CDR3 in DNA: TGCAGCGTTCCAGACCTCAGCTATGAGCAGTTCTTC. Translating gives CSVPDLSYEQFF. This chain links TRBV29-1 with TRBJ2-1; D remains ambiguous. CDR1 SQVTM and CDR2 ANQGSEA come from the germline V gene. Trimming took 5 bases from V and 8 from J, leaving 13 bases between them. The CDR3 has 12 amino acids.

The chain uses TRBV5-1 and TRBJ2-3; possible D gene TRBD2, 6 bases. The germline V and J ends were trimmed by 5 bases and 6 bases, with 19 bases remaining between them. The CDR3 covers 15 residues. Germline assignment: CDR1 SGHRS and CDR2 YFSETQ. Here the CDR3 DNA reads TGCGCCAGCAGAAGGGGAGGCCGATGGACGGATACGCAGTATTTT. Translating gives CASRRGGRWTDTQYF.

The V gene is TRBV10-3, the J gene TRBJ2-1; D might be TRBD1 (5 bases). CDR3 length: 15 amino acids. Between the trimmed V and J ends, which lost 0 bases and 9 bases, there was a span of 15 bases. CDR1 ENHRY and CDR2 SYGVKD come from the germline V gene. This CDR3 is CAISESGAAWGEQFF. The DNA of the CDR3 is TGTGCCATCAGTGAGTCAGGGGCAGCCTGGGGTGAGCAGTTCTTC.

Only a few counts were recorded for this clone. The J gene is TRBJ2-1, the V gene TRBV2, with TRBD2 identical over 10 bases. After removal of 8 bases from V and 4 bases from J, the junction contained 5 bases not matched to a gene. Germline CDR1 reads SNHLY; CDR2 reads FYNNEI. The CDR3 extends over 14 amino acids. The CDR3 region is CASHRTSGYNEQFF. The CDR3 nucleotides are TGTGCCAGCCATCGGACTAGCGGATACAATGAGCAGTTCTTC.

This clone was seen more than once but under ten times. The CDR3 coding sequence is TGCAGCGTTGAAGTTGTAGATGCAGCTTTCTTT. Its translation is CSVEVVDAAFF. J is TRBJ1-1 and V is TRBV29-1; D uncertain. The CDR3 spans 11 residues. Trimming pared 1 base from V and 10 bases from J, leaving 10 bases between. The germline V gene encodes CDR1 SQVTM and CDR2 ANQGSEA.